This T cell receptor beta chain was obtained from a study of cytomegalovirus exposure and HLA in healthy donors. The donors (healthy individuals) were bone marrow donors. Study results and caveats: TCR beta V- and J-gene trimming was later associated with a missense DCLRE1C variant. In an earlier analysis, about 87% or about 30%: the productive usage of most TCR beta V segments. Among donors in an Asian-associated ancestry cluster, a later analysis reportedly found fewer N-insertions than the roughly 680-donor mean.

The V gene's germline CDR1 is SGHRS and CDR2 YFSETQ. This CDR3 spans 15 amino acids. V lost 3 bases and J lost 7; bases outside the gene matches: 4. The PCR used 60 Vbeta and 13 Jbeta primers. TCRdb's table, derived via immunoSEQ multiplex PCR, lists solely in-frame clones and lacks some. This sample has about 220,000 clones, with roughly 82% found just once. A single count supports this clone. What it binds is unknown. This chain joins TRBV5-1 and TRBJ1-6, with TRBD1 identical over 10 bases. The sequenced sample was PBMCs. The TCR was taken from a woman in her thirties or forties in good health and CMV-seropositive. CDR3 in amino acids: CASSSDRGTNSPLHF. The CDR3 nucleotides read TGCGCCAGCAGCTCGGACAGGGGGACGAATTCACCCCTCCACTTT.